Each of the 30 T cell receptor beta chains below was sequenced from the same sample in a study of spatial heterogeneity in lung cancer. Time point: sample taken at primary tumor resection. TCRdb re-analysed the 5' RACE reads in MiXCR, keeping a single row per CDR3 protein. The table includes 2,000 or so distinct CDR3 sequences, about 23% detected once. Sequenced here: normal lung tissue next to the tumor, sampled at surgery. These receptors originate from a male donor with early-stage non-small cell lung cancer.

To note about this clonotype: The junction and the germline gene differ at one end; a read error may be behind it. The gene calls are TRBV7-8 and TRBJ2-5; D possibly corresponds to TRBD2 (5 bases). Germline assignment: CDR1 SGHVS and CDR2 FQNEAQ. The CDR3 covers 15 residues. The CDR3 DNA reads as TGTGCCAGCAGCCTAGCACTCCACGGATTAGGCACCCAGTACTTC. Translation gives CASSLALHGLGTQYF.

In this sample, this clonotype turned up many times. CDR3 sequence reads: CASSLGGSFNNSPLHF. CDR3 in DNA: TGTGCCAGCAGCTTAGGAGGGTCCTTTAATAATTCACCCCTCCACTTT. This chain uses TRBV7-2 with TRBJ1-6, with D unclear. The CDR3 extends over 16 amino acids. Trimming shortened V by 1 base and J by 5 bases, and 12 bases separated the two germline ends. CDR1 and CDR2 (germline): SGHTA, FQGNSA. Full variable domain (missing parts from reference TRBV7-2 and TRBJ1-6): GAGVSQSPSNKVTEKGKDVELRCDPISGHTALYWYRQSLGQGLEFLIYFQGNSAPDKSGLPSDRFSAERTGGSVSTLTIQRTQQEDSAVYLCASSLGGSFNNSPLHFGNGTRLTVT.

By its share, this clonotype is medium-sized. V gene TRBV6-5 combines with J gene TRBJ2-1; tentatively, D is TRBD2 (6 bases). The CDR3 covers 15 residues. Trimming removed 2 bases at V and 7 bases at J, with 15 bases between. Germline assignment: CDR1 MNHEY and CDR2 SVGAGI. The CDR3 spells CASSYQASVGNEQFF. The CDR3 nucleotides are TGTGCCAGCAGTTACCAGGCTAGCGTCGGAAATGAGCAGTTCTTC.

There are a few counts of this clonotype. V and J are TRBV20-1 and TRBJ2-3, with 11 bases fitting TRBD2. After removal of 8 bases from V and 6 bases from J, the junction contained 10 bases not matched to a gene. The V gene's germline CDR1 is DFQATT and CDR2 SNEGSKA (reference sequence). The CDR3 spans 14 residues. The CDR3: CSILVAGGPDTQYF. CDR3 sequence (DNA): TGCAGTATCCTAGTAGCGGGAGGGCCGGATACGCAGTATTTT.

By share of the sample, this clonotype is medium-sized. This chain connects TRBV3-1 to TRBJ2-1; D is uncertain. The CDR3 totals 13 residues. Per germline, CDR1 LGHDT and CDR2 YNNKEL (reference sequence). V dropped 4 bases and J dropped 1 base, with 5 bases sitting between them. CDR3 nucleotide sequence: TGTGCCAGCAGCCCAACATCCTACAATGAGCAGTTCTTC. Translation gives CASSPTSYNEQFF.

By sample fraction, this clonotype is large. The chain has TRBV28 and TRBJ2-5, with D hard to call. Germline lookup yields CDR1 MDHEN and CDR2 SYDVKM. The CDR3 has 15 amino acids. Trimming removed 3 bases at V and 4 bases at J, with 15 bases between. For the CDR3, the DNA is TGTGCCAGCAGTTTTTTGGAGTTAGGTAGAGAGACCCAGTACTTC. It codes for CASSFLELGRETQYF.

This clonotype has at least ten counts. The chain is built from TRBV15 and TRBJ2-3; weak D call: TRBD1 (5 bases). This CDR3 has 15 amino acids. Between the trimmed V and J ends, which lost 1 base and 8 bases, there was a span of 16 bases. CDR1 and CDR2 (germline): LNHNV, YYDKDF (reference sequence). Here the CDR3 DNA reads TGTGCCACCAGCAGAGCTGGGGCCTCATCGGGTACGCAGTATTTT. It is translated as CATSRAGASSGTQYF.

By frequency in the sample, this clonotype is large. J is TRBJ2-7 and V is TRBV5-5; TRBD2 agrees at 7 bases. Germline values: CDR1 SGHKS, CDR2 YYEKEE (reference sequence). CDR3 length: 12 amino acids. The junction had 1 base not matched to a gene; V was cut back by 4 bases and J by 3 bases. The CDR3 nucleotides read TGTGCCAGCAGCGGACTAGGCTACGAGCAGTACTTC. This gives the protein CASSGLGYEQYF.

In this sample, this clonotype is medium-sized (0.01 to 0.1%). The CDR3 reads CASSPGPNYEQYF. DNA of the CDR3: TGTGCCAGCAGCCCCGGGCCTAACTACGAGCAGTACTTC. V is TRBV7-6 and J is TRBJ2-7; D is ambiguous. CDR3 length: 13 residues. Trimming removed 5 bases from V and 3 bases from J, with 11 bases in between. CDR1 and CDR2 from the germline V gene are SGHVS and FNYEAQ.

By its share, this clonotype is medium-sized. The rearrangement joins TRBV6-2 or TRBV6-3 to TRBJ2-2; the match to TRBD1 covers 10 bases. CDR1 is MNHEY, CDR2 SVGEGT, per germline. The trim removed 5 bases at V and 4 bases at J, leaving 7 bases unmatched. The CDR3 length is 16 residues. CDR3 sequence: CASSPKGTGVTGELFF. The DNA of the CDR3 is TGTGCCAGCAGTCCCAAGGGGACAGGGGTCACCGGGGAGCTGTTTTTT.

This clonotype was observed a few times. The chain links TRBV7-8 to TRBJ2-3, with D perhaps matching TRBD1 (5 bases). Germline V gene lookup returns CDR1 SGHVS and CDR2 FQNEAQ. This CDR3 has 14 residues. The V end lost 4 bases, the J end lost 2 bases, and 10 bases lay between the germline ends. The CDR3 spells CASSYRQPTDTQYF. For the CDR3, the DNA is TGTGCCAGCAGCTACCGACAGCCCACAGATACGCAGTATTTT.

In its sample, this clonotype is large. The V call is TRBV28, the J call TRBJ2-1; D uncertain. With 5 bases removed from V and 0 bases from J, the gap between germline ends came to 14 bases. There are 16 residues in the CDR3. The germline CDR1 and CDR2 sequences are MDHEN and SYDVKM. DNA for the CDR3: TGTGCCAGCAGTCTGGAGTTCCTTAGCTCCTACAATGAGCAGTTCTTC. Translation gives CASSLEFLSSYNEQFF.

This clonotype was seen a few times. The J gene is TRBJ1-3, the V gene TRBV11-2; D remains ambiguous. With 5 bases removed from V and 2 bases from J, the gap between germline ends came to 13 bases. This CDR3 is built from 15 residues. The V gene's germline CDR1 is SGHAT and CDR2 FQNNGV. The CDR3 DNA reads TGTGCCAGCAGCCAAGCGGCGGATCCTGGAAACACCATATATTTT. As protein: CASSQAADPGNTIYF.

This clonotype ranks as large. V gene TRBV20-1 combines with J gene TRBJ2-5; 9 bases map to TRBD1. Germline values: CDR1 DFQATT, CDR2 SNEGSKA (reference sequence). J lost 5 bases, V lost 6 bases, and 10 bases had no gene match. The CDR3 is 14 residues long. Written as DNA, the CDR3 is TGCAGTGCCACCGGACAGGGGAGGAGGGAGACCCAGTACTTC. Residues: CSATGQGRRETQYF.

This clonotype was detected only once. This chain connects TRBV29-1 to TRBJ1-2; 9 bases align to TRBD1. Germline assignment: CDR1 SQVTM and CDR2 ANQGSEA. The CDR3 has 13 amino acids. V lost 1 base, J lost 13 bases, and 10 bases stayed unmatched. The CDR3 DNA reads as TGCAGCGTTGAAGGGGACAGGGTCGGGCAGCTCACCTTC. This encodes CSVEGDRVGQLTF.

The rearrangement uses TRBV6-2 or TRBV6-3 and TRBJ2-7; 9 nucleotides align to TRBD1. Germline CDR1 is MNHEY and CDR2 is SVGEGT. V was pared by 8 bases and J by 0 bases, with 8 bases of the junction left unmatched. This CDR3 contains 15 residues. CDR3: CASSNRDRASYEQYF. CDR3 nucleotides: TGTGCCAGCTCGAACAGGGACAGGGCCTCCTACGAGCAGTACTTC.

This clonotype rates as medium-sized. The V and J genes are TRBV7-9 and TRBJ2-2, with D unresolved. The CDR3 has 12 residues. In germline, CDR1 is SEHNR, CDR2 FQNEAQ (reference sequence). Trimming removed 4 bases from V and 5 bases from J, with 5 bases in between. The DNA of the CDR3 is TGTGCCAGCAGCTCTTCAACCGGGGAGCTGTTTTTT. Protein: CASSSSTGELFF.

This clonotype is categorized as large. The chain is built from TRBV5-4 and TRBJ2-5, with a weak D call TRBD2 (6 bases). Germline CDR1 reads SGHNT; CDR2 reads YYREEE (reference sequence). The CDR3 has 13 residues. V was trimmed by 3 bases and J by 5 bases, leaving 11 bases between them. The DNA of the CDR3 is TGTGCCAGCAGCTCGGGACTCATGGAGACCCAGTACTTC. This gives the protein CASSSGLMETQYF.

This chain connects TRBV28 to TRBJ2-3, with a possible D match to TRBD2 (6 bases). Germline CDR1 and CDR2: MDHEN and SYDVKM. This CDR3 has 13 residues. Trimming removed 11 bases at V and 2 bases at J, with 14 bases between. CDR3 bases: TGTGCCTGTCACGGGGGAACCACAGATACGCAGTATTTT. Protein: CACHGGTTDTQYF.

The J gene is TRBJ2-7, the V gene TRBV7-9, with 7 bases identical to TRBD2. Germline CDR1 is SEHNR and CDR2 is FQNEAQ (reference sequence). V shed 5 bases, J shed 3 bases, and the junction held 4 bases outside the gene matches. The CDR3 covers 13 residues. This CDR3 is CASSPAGYYEQYF. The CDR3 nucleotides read TGTGCCAGCAGCCCAGCGGGATACTACGAGCAGTACTTC.

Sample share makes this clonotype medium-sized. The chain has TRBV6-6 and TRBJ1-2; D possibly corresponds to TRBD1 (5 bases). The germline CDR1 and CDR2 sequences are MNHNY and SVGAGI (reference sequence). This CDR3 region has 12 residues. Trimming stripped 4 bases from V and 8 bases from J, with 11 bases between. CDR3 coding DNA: TGTGCCAGCAGTTTTAACTGGGACGGCTACACCTTC. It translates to CASSFNWDGYTF.

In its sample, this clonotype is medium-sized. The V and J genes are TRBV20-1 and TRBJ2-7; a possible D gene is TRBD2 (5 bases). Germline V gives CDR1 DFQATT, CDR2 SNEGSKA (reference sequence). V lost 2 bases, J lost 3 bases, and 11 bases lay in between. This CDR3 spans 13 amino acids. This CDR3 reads CSARPGLNYEQYF. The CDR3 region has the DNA TGCAGTGCTAGACCCGGACTGAACTACGAGCAGTACTTC.

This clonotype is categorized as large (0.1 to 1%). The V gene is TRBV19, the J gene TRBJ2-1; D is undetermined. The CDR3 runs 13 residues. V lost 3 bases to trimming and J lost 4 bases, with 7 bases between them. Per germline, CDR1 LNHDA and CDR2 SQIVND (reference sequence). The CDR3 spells CASSITLYNEQFF. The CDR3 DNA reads TGTGCCAGTAGTATCACCCTTTACAATGAGCAGTTCTTC.

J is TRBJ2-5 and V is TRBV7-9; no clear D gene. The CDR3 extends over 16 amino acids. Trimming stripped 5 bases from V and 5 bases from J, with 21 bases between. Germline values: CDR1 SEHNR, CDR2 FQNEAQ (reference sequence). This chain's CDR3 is CASSTKWPSVGETQYF. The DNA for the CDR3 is TGTGCCAGCAGCACAAAATGGCCGAGCGTCGGGGAGACCCAGTACTTC.

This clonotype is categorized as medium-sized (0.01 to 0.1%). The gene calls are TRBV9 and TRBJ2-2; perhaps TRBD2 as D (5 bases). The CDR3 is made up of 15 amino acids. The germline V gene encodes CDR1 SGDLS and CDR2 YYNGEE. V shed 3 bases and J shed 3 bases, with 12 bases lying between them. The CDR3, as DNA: TGTGCCAGCAGCGAAAGTCCCGGGGACACCGGGGAGCTGTTTTTT. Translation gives CASSESPGDTGELFF. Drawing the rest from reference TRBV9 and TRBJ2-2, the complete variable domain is DSGVTQTPKHLITATGQRVTLRCSPRSGDLSVYWYQQSLDQGLQFLIQYYNGEERAKGNILERFSAQQFPDLHSELNLSSLELGDSALYFCASSESPGDTGELFFGEGSRLTVL.

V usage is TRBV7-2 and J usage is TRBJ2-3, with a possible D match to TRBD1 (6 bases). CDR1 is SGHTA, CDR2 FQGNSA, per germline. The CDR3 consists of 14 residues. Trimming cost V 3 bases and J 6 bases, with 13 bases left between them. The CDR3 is CASSLGRGGDTQYF. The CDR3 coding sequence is TGTGCCAGCAGCTTGGGCAGGGGTGGGGATACGCAGTATTTT.

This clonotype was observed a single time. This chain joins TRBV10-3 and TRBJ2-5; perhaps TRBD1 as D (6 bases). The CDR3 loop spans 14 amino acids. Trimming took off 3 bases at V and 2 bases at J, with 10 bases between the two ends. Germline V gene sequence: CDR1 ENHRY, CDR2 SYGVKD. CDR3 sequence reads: CAISDSRGQETQYF. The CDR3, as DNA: TGTGCCATCAGTGACTCTAGGGGGCAAGAGACCCAGTACTTC.

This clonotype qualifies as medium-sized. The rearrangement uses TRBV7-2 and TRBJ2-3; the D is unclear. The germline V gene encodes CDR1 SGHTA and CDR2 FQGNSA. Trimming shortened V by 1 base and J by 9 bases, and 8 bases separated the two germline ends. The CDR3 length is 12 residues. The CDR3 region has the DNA TGTGCCAGCAGCTTAGTCCATGCAACGCAGTATTTT. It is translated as CASSLVHATQYF.

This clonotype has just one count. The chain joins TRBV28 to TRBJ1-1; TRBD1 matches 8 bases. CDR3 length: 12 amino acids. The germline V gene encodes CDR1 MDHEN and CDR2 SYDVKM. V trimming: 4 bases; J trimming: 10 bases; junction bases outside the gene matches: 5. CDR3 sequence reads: CASSWTGPGAFF. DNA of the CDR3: TGTGCCAGCAGTTGGACAGGGCCTGGAGCTTTCTTT.

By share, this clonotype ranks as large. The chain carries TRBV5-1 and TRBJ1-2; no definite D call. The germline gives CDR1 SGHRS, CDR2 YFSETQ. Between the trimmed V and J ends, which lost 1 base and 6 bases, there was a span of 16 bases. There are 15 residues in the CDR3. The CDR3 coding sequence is TGCGCCAGCAGCTTGAGTCGGGGAGTCCGAGATGGCTACACCTTC. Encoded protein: CASSLSRGVRDGYTF.